These 21 T cell receptor beta chains were sequenced from one sample in a study of Ad26.COV2.S vaccination and SARS-CoV-2 variants. Sequencing was performed with immunoSEQ multiplex PCR; in TCRdb, only in-frame clones are kept and a portion is missing. The sample lists about 680,000 clones, about 89% occurring once. Treatment defined: about 20 received Ad26.COV2.S at low or high dose, single or two shots; 5 received placebo; per-sample allocation not given. Collection of samples fell on day 63 after the first vaccine or placebo injection. The sequencing used peripheral blood, collected in a trial of Ad26.COV2.S vaccine versus placebo. These receptors originate from a person between 18 and 65 years old who received the Ad26.COV2.S COVID-19 vaccine or a placebo.

The rearrangement uses TRBV30 and TRBJ1-3; D is unresolved. CDR1 is GTSNPN, CDR2 SVGIG, per germline (reference sequence). Trimming stripped 2 bases from V and 0 bases from J, with 14 bases between. The CDR3 contains 16 residues. The CDR3, as DNA: TGTGCCTGGAGTTTGTCAGGATTTACCTCTGGAAACACCATATATTTT. This sequence encodes CAWSLSGFTSGNTIYF.

The chain has TRBV5-5 and TRBJ2-1; TRBD1 or TRBD2 may be the D gene (5 bases each). CDR3 size: 13 residues. The V gene's germline CDR1 is SGHKS and CDR2 YYEKEE (reference sequence). V was trimmed by 7 bases and J by 5 bases, leaving 13 bases between them. The CDR3 region is CASHGWDDNEQFF. The CDR3 region has the DNA TGTGCCAGCCACGGCTGGGACGACAATGAGCAGTTCTTC. Supplemented by reference TRBV5-5 and TRBJ2-1, the full variable domain reads DAGVTQSPTHLIKTRGQQVTLRCSPISGHKSVSWYQQVLGQGPQFIFQYYEKEERGRGNFPDRFSARQFPNYSSELNVNALLLGDSALYLCASHGWDDNEQFFGPGTRLTVL.

The rearrangement joins TRBV19 to TRBJ2-1; 8 nucleotides agree with TRBD2. V lost 5 bases, J lost 4 bases, and 4 bases stayed unmatched. The CDR3 loop spans 14 amino acids. Germline loops: CDR1 LNHDA, CDR2 SQIVND (reference sequence). CDR3 protein: CASSPSGGYNEQFF. For the CDR3, the DNA is TGTGCCAGTAGTCCAAGCGGGGGATACAATGAGCAGTTCTTC.

The chain employs TRBV4-1 and TRBJ1-4; the D is unclear. CDR1 is MGHRA and CDR2 is YSYEKL in the germline V gene. The CDR3 has 14 residues. Trimming left V 1 base short and J 9 bases short, with 12 bases between. The CDR3 sequence is CASSQVEVSQKLFF. In DNA, the CDR3 is TGCGCCAGCAGCCAAGTAGAGGTCAGTCAAAAACTGTTTTTT.

This clone has only a few counts. The sample carries other DNA sequences with the same CDR3. The chain has TRBV6-1 and TRBJ1-2; no clear D gene. CDR1 is MNHNS and CDR2 is SASEGT in the germline V gene. CDR3 length: 11 amino acids. Between the trimmed V and J ends, which lost 1 base and 4 bases, there was a span of 1 base. CDR3: CASSEGYGYTF. DNA of the CDR3: TGTGCCAGCAGTGAAGGCTATGGCTACACCTTC.

CDR3 nucleotide sequence: TGCAGCGTTGGGGGGATCGAGCAGTACTTC. Amino acid sequence: CSVGGIEQYF. V gene TRBV29-1 combines with J gene TRBJ2-7; the D call may be TRBD1 or TRBD2 (5 bases each). The CDR3 covers 10 residues. CDR1 SQVTM and CDR2 ANQGSEA come from the germline V gene. Trimming removed 4 bases at V and 6 bases at J, with 7 bases between.

V is TRBV30 and J is TRBJ1-3; D gene uncertain. CDR3 length: 15 amino acids. Germline assignment: CDR1 GTSNPN and CDR2 SVGIG (reference sequence). The germline V and J ends were trimmed by 1 base and 1 base, with 11 bases remaining between them. This CDR3 reads CAWSAGYVSGNTIYF. CDR3 DNA sequence: TGTGCCTGGAGTGCTGGGTACGTTTCTGGAAACACCATATATTTT.

About this clone: The sample carries other DNA sequences with the same CDR3. The V call is TRBV27, the J call TRBJ1-1; D remains ambiguous. V lost 2 bases and J lost 1, with 5 bases in between. This CDR3 has 13 residues. CDR1 and CDR2 from the germline V gene are MNHEY and SMNVEV (reference sequence). This CDR3 reads CASSLRENTEAFF. CDR3 bases: TGTGCCAGCAGTTTACGGGAGAACACTGAAGCTTTCTTT.

Points on this clone: The identical CDR3 is also encoded by other nucleotide sequences in the sample. The chain uses TRBV18 and TRBJ2-5; D is possibly TRBD1 (5 bases). The germline gives CDR1 KGHSH, CDR2 LQKENI. The CDR3 has 13 residues. Trimming took off 4 bases at V and 2 bases at J, with 8 bases between the two ends. CDR3 nucleotide sequence: TGTGCCAGCTCACAGGGGTCACAAGAGACCCAGTACTTC. Amino acid sequence: CASSQGSQETQYF.

In this sample, this clone turned up once. The rearrangement uses TRBV5-1 and TRBJ1-1; D gene ambiguous. Germline CDR1 is SGHRS and CDR2 is YFSETQ. The CDR3 runs 14 residues. The V gene lost 5 bases and the J gene lost 0 bases, with 11 bases spanning the gap. The CDR3 spells CASSRGVMNTEAFF. CDR3 in DNA: TGCGCCAGCAGTCGTGGGGTTATGAACACTGAAGCTTTCTTT.

The table lists this clone with a count of one. CDR3 residues: CASSVVSLSEQYF. The CDR3 nucleotides read TGTGCCAGCAGCGTAGTTAGCTTGAGCGAGCAGTACTTC. V usage is TRBV9 and J usage is TRBJ2-7; no reliable D call. The CDR3 runs 13 residues. V was cut by 0 bases and J by 6 bases, with 10 bases left in between. CDR1 SGDLS and CDR2 YYNGEE come from the germline V gene.

This chain joins TRBV3-1 (or the pseudogene TRBV3-2) and TRBJ2-2; possibly TRBD1 for D (6 bases). The CDR3 is 17 amino acids. V lost 0 bases and J 3 bases, leaving 14 bases between the germline ends. Germline CDR1 reads LGHDT; CDR2 reads YNNKEL (reference sequence). The CDR3 loop is CASSQDGAGDHTGELFF. The CDR3 DNA sequence: TGTGCCAGCAGCCAAGATGGCGCAGGGGATCACACCGGGGAGCTGTTTTTT.

Only a few counts were recorded for this clone. V gene TRBV29-1 combines with J gene TRBJ1-1, with D perhaps TRBD1 (5 bases). This CDR3 is built from 13 residues. Germline values: CDR1 SQVTM, CDR2 ANQGSEA. V was shortened by 3 bases and J by 0 bases, with 8 bases between the two germline ends. The CDR3 region has the DNA TGCAGCGTTGATCCGGGACTGAACACTGAAGCTTTCTTT. It codes for CSVDPGLNTEAFF.

The chain combines TRBV29-1 with TRBJ1-1, with TRBD1 as a possible D gene (5 bases). V lost 2 bases and J 1 base, leaving 8 bases between the germline ends. This CDR3 has 13 residues. CDR1 SQVTM and CDR2 ANQGSEA come from the germline V gene. The CDR3 coding sequence is TGCAGCGTTGAACCCCAGGGGAACACTGAAGCTTTCTTT. This codes for CSVEPQGNTEAFF.

This clone was detected only a few times. This CDR3 is CASTGRADQKGQPQHF. CDR3 coding DNA: TGTGCCAGCACGGGCAGGGCCGATCAAAAAGGCCAGCCCCAGCATTTT. The J gene is TRBJ1-5, the V gene TRBV2, with D perhaps TRBD1 (5 bases). From germline, CDR1 is SNHLY and CDR2 FYNNEI. Trimming removed 7 bases at V and 7 bases at J, with 23 bases between. The CDR3 covers 16 residues.

The CDR3 loop is CASSSLGSWNEQFF. The DNA for the CDR3 is TGCGCCAGCAGCTCCCTGGGGTCATGGAATGAGCAGTTCTTC. This chain connects TRBV5-1 to TRBJ2-1; D remains unclear. With 3 bases removed from V and 7 bases from J, the gap between germline ends came to 14 bases. This CDR3 comprises 14 residues. Germline V CDR1 and CDR2: SGHRS, YFSETQ.

This clone was seen only once. The rearrangement uses TRBV10-3 and TRBJ1-2, with 8 positions matching TRBD1. This CDR3 region has 15 residues. CDR1 and CDR2 from the germline V gene are ENHRY and SYGVKD. The junction had 9 bases not matched to a gene; V was cut back by 6 bases and J by 3 bases. The CDR3 bases are TGTGCCATCAGGGAATACAGGGGGGAGGACTATGGCTACACCTTC. This gives the protein CAIREYRGEDYGYTF.

The chain links TRBV7-8 to TRBJ2-2; 14 nucleotides match TRBD2. With 5 bases clipped from V and 7 bases from J, the junction kept 6 bases outside the gene matches. CDR3 length: 16 amino acids. CDR1 is SGHVS, CDR2 FQNEAQ, per germline. The CDR3 loop is CASSPGLAGVVGELFF. In nucleotides, the CDR3 is TGTGCCAGCAGCCCGGGACTAGCGGGAGTTGTCGGGGAGCTGTTTTTT.

The chain is built from TRBV6-5 and TRBJ1-2, with D possibly TRBD1 on 6 matching bases. The CDR3 extends over 15 amino acids. Between the trimmed V and J ends, which lost 2 bases and 4 bases, there was a span of 14 bases. Germline V gene sequence: CDR1 MNHEY, CDR2 SVGAGI. The DNA of the CDR3 is TGTGCCAGCAGTTACCTCGGGGCCAGGGGCTATGGCTACACCTTC. It specifies CASSYLGARGYGYTF.

This chain joins TRBV29-1 and TRBJ2-2; D is unclear. Germline CDR1 reads SQVTM; CDR2 reads ANQGSEA. The CDR3 length is 14 residues. V was clipped by 1 base and J by 0 bases, with 6 bases between them. The CDR3 reads CSVEGVPNTGELFF. CDR3 sequence (DNA): TGCAGCGTTGAAGGAGTACCGAACACCGGGGAGCTGTTTTTT.

The gene calls are TRBV27 and TRBJ1-1, with 9 bases fitting TRBD1. V shed 5 bases, J shed 3 bases, and the junction held 10 bases outside the gene matches. Germline assignment: CDR1 MNHEY and CDR2 SMNVEV (reference sequence). This CDR3 is 16 amino acids long. The chain's CDR3 is CASSLHGTGLDTEAFF. Here the CDR3 DNA reads TGTGCCAGCAGTCTCCATGGGACAGGGTTAGACACTGAAGCTTTCTTT.